Below, one TCR beta chain is given with its context. The entry originates in a study of TIL therapy for anti-PD-1-resistant metastatic lung cancer. Study background: Median tumor PD-L1 proportion score was 5.5% to 6.5%. Four tumors were EGFR-mutant and two were ALK-rearranged.

The CDR3 is 15 amino acids. V was clipped by 4 bases and J by 5 bases; unmatched bases: 9. Germline CDR1 SGDLS, CDR2 YYNGEE. The libraries were made with immunoSEQ v3. Using immunoSEQ multiplex PCR, the repertoire was profiled, and TCRdb retains in-frame clones only, with some absent. The repertoire holds about 95,000 clones, with less than 70% as singletons. The time point here: pre-treatment sample, taken before nivolumab and TIL therapy. Most excised metastases sampled were pleural nodules or supraclavicular lymph nodes. Tumor harvest preceded PD-1/PD-L1 blockade, followed by nivolumab treatment. The chain couples TRBV9 to TRBJ2-7; 10 bases match TRBD2. This TCR was recovered from a person aged 30 to 80 with non-small cell lung cancer. The sequencing used tumor tissue, collected at baseline. The CDR3 bases are TGTGCCAGCAGCAGAGCGGGGGGGCCCAACGACGAGCAGTACTTC. Protein sequence: CASSRAGGPNDEQYF.